This TCR beta chain was sequenced for a study of T cell clonality in common variable immunodeficiency. This clone was found many times. The antigen is unknown. Coverage ceases 3 residues before the CDR3 finishes, and the germline J gene fills in the end. Germline V gene lookup returns CDR1 KGHSH and CDR2 LQKENI. The germline V and J ends were trimmed by 3 bases and 3 bases, with 11 bases remaining between them. The CDR3 is 15 residues long. Study conclusions and caveats: CVID subjects shared fewer TCRbeta clones than healthy controls did.

The table came from immunoSEQ multiplex PCR; TCRdb's copy has only in-frame clones and leaves some out. Listed here are tens of thousands of clones without any singletons, the top ten holding 5.4%. The material sequenced was peripheral blood mononuclear cells. The chain has TRBV18 and TRBJ2-2, with D perhaps matching TRBD2 (6 bases). This clonotype was obtained from a person aged 18 to 70 in good health. CDR3 residues: CASSPGGIDTGELFF. The covered CDR3 bases are TGTGCCAGCTCACCTGGCGGGATCGACACCGGGGAG.